Following are 25 T cell receptor beta chains from one sample sequenced in a study of cytomegalovirus exposure and HLA in healthy donors. PCR was performed using 60 Vbeta and 13 Jbeta primers. The method was immunoSEQ multiplex PCR; TCRdb's version includes in-frame clones alone and lacks a portion of them. The table shows over 200,000 clones, with about 85% occurring only once. Source material: PBMCs. The receptors derive from a human donor in good health.

The chain carries TRBV10-1 and TRBJ2-3, with D tentatively TRBD1 (6 bases). The V gene's germline CDR1 is WNHNN and CDR2 SYGVQD (reference sequence). The length of the CDR3 is 13 residues. Trimming pared 6 bases from V and 5 bases from J, leaving 12 bases between. CDR3 loop: CASSPGVGDTQYF. The CDR3 nucleotides are TGCGCCAGCAGCCCAGGGGTAGGAGATACGCAGTATTTT.

The J gene is TRBJ2-1, the V gene TRBV28, with 8 bases lining up with TRBD2. Trimming cost V 2 bases and J 15 bases; bases outside gene matches: 9. Germline V CDR1 and CDR2: MDHEN, SYDVKM. The CDR3 length is 13 residues. The DNA of the CDR3 is TGTGCCAGCAGTTTAGGACGACTAGCGTTGGCGTTCTTC. It encodes CASSLGRLALAFF. Full variable domain (remainder filled in from reference TRBV28 and TRBJ2-1): DVKVTQSSRYLVKRTGEKVFLECVQDMDHENMFWYRQDPGLGLRLIYFSYDVKMKEKGDIPEGYSVSREKKERFSLILESASTNQTSMYLCASSLGRLALAFFGPGTRLTVL.

This rearrangement joins TRBV5-1 to TRBJ2-7, with 9 bases aligning to TRBD2. The CDR3 has 14 residues. V lost 2 bases and J lost 6; bases outside the gene matches: 6. The germline CDR1 and CDR2 sequences are SGHRS and YFSETQ. CDR3 protein: CASSFLAGEPEQYF. The CDR3 DNA reads as TGCGCCAGCAGCTTTTTAGCGGGAGAACCCGAGCAGTACTTC.

This rearrangement joins TRBV19 to TRBJ2-2; 7 bases align to TRBD2. The germline V gene encodes CDR1 LNHDA and CDR2 SQIVND (reference sequence). Germline trimming cut 6 bases from V and 1 base from J; bases unmatched to any gene: 5. The CDR3 extends over 15 amino acids. The CDR3, as DNA: TGTGCCAGTAGGGAAGCGGGAAAGAACACCGGGGAGCTGTTTTTT. Protein sequence: CASREAGKNTGELFF.

The J gene is TRBJ2-7, the V gene TRBV7-9; D remains ambiguous. Germline loops: CDR1 SEHNR, CDR2 FQNEAQ (reference sequence). Trimming removed 1 base at V and 0 bases at J, with 4 bases between. The CDR3 has 13 amino acids. CDR3 bases: TGTGCCAGCAGCTTAGACACCTCCTACGAGCAGTACTTC. This sequence encodes CASSLDTSYEQYF.

The rearrangement uses TRBV7-3 and TRBJ2-7; 8 bases map to TRBD2. The CDR3 runs to 14 residues. Germline V gene sequence: CDR1 SGHTA, CDR2 FQGTGA. V was pared by 6 bases and J by 0 bases, with 4 bases of the junction left unmatched. CDR3 protein: CASSITSGSYEQYF. The CDR3 DNA is TGTGCCAGCAGTATCACTAGCGGCTCCTACGAGCAGTACTTC.

This chain uses TRBV7-9 with TRBJ1-1; possible D gene TRBD1, 6 bases. Trimming pared 5 bases from V and 0 bases from J, leaving 13 bases between. The CDR3 consists of 15 residues. CDR1 is SEHNR, CDR2 FQNEAQ, per germline (reference sequence). CDR3 loop: CASSLTDSVNTEAFF. As DNA, the CDR3 is TGTGCCAGCAGCCTAACGGACAGTGTGAACACTGAAGCTTTCTTT.

This chain joins TRBV6-6 and TRBJ2-7; 9 bases are shared with TRBD1. This CDR3 has 15 residues. Germline CDR1 and CDR2: MNHNY and SVGAGI (reference sequence). The V gene end was trimmed by 6 bases and the J gene end by 4 bases; junction bases not matched to a gene: 10. CDR3 nucleotide sequence: TGTGCCAGCAGCACTAAGGACAGGGGAAGGTACGAGCAGTACTTC. As protein: CASSTKDRGRYEQYF.

V is TRBV29-1 and J is TRBJ2-2; the match to TRBD1 covers 10 bases. The CDR3 runs 15 residues. Germline V CDR1 and CDR2: SQVTM, ANQGSEA. V was pared by 7 bases and J by 2 bases, with 7 bases of the junction left unmatched. In DNA, the CDR3 is TGCAGCGGGATTGGACAGGGGGGAAACACCGGGGAGCTGTTTTTT. Its translation: CSGIGQGGNTGELFF.

The chain recombines TRBV30 with TRBJ2-3; tentatively, D is TRBD1 (5 bases). CDR3 length: 13 residues. V was pared by 2 bases and J by 5 bases, with 11 bases between. CDR1 is GTSNPN and CDR2 is SVGIG in the germline V gene (reference sequence). The CDR3 nucleotides are TGTGCCTGGAGTCAGGGTTTTAGAGATACGCAGTATTTT. This gives the protein CAWSQGFRDTQYF.

The chain employs TRBV29-1 and TRBJ1-2; 8 bases map to TRBD1. This CDR3 is 14 amino acids long. The V and J ends lost 6 bases and 0 bases, in that order; junction bases with no gene match: 6. Germline CDR1 and CDR2: SQVTM and ANQGSEA. CDR3 nucleotide sequence: TGCAGCGTCCTAGACAGGGGCGCTAACTATGGCTACACCTTC. It specifies CSVLDRGANYGYTF.

This clone was counted only a few times. The rearrangement uses TRBV7-9 and TRBJ2-7, with 9 bases fitting TRBD2. V dropped 4 bases and J dropped 13; count of bases not matched to a gene: 17. In germline, CDR1 is SEHNR, CDR2 FQNEAQ (reference sequence). CDR3 size: 15 residues. DNA for the CDR3: TGTGCCAGCAGCTCCCCTAGCGGGAAGACCCAAAATTCATACTTC. It yields the protein CASSSPSGKTQNSYF.

V and J are TRBV7-3 and TRBJ2-7; 9 nucleotides align to TRBD2. CDR3 length equals 15 residues. CDR1 SGHTA and CDR2 FQGTGA come from the germline V gene. V was clipped by 6 bases and J by 2 bases; unmatched bases: 8. This CDR3 reads CASSQAPSGTYEQYF. The CDR3, as DNA: TGTGCCAGCAGTCAAGCGCCTAGCGGGACCTACGAGCAGTACTTC.

The rearrangement joins TRBV7-8 to TRBJ2-7; 7 bases align to TRBD2. Germline-derived CDR1 and CDR2 are SGHVS and FQNEAQ. The CDR3 has 15 amino acids. V shed 0 bases, J shed 3 bases, and the junction held 5 bases outside the gene matches. The CDR3 bases are TGTGCCAGCAGCTTAGCAAGACTAGCCGGCTACGAGCAGTACTTC. It yields the protein CASSLARLAGYEQYF.

This chain joins TRBV4-2 and TRBJ1-4; 7 nucleotides align to TRBD1. The V segment lost 0 bases and the J segment 3 bases; nucleotides outside the gene matches: 1. The CDR3 consists of 15 residues. Germline CDR1 reads LGHNA; CDR2 reads YNFKEQ. CDR3 DNA sequence: TGTGCCAGCAGCCAAGATGGGACAGCTAATGAAAAACTGTTTTTT. Protein product: CASSQDGTANEKLFF.

V and J are TRBV29-1 and TRBJ2-7, with TRBD2 matching 7 bases. V lost 6 bases, J lost 6 bases, and 11 bases stayed unmatched. Germline V gene lookup returns CDR1 SQVTM and CDR2 ANQGSEA. The CDR3 totals 13 residues. This CDR3 is CSVDTSGMGEQYF. The CDR3 bases are TGCAGCGTGGACACCAGCGGGATGGGCGAGCAGTACTTC.

The J gene is TRBJ2-5, the V gene TRBV11-2; 7 bases match TRBD2. Unmatched junction bases numbered 13, after V lost 5 bases and J lost 1 base. The CDR3 sequence is 17 residues long. Germline CDR1 is SGHAT and CDR2 is FQNNGV. CDR3 residues: CASSPAPSGLIQETQYF. CDR3 DNA: TGTGCCAGCAGCCCAGCCCCTAGCGGACTAATCCAAGAGACCCAGTACTTC.

The chain links TRBV5-4 to TRBJ2-7, with D possibly being TRBD1 (6 bases). Between the trimmed V and J ends, which lost 0 bases and 3 bases, there was a span of 13 bases. Germline assignment: CDR1 SGHNT and CDR2 YYREEE (reference sequence). This CDR3 has 15 residues. The chain's CDR3 is CASSLGSVQGYEQYF. CDR3 sequence (DNA): TGTGCCAGCAGCTTGGGGTCTGTACAGGGCTACGAGCAGTACTTC.

The chain has TRBV5-4 and TRBJ1-2; 12 nucleotides agree with TRBD1. The CDR3 has 17 amino acids. The J segment lost 5 bases and the V segment lost 4 bases, leaving 12 bases of the junction unmatched. Germline CDR1 SGHNT, CDR2 YYREEE (reference sequence). As DNA, the CDR3 is TGTGCCAGCAGCCCTGCGGGACAGGGGGCCGTGGGGTATGGCTACACCTTC. Translation gives CASSPAGQGAVGYGYTF.

V and J are TRBV10-3 and TRBJ2-5; a possible D gene is TRBD1 (6 bases). This CDR3 has 14 residues. The V gene's germline CDR1 is ENHRY and CDR2 SYGVKD. The V and J ends lost 8 bases and 4 bases respectively, with 17 bases between them. The CDR3 sequence is CAIGEWGPPETQYF. The CDR3 region has the DNA TGTGCCATCGGGGAGTGGGGGCCTCCAGAGACCCAGTACTTC.

The chain recombines TRBV7-9 with TRBJ2-7, with D possibly TRBD2 on 5 matching bases. The CDR3 has 13 residues. Trimming took off 10 bases at V and 1 base at J, with 14 bases between the two ends. CDR1 and CDR2 from the germline V gene are SEHNR and FQNEAQ (reference sequence). CDR3 sequence (DNA): TGTGCCACCCGTCGACGGGGATCCTACGAGCAGTACTTC. It specifies CATRRRGSYEQYF.

This clone was detected a few times. The chain employs TRBV23-1 and TRBJ2-7, with TRBD1 matching 8 bases. TRBV23-1 is flagged as an ORF with uncertain function. This CDR3 is built from 15 residues. The junction had 15 bases not matched to a gene; V was cut back by 8 bases and J by 6 bases. DNA of the CDR3: TGCGCCAGCTGGGCCGGACAGGGCCGCAGGTCCGAGCAGTACTTC. Translated, it gives CASWAGQGRRSEQYF.

The V and J genes are TRBV6-4 and TRBJ2-7; TRBD1 matches 9 bases. The V and J ends lost 8 bases and 5 bases, in that order; junction bases with no gene match: 10. This CDR3 contains 14 residues. Germline loops: CDR1 MRHNA, CDR2 SNTAGT. The CDR3 DNA reads TGTGCCAGCCTACCCCGGACAGGGGACGACGAGCAGTACTTC. It translates to CASLPRTGDDEQYF.

The DNA for the CDR3 is TGTGCCAGCCGGAGACAGGGGAACTCAGCTTTCTTT. This gives the protein CASRRQGNSAFF. The genes are TRBV6-1 and TRBJ1-1; 8 nucleotides match TRBD1. There are 12 residues in the CDR3. Per germline, CDR1 MNHNS and CDR2 SASEGT. Germline trimming cut 8 bases from V and 10 bases from J; bases unmatched to any gene: 9.

The rearrangement links TRBV5-1 to TRBJ2-1; the D gene is possibly TRBD2 (5 bases). Trimming cost V 0 bases and J 6 bases, with 16 bases left between them. Germline CDR1 and CDR2: SGHRS and YFSETQ. The CDR3 runs to 16 residues. The CDR3 here is CASSLVASRYSNEQFF. Here the CDR3 DNA reads TGCGCCAGCAGCTTGGTGGCTAGCCGATACTCCAATGAGCAGTTCTTC.